This T cell receptor (beta chain) was sequenced in a study of T-cell reconstitution after alpha-beta-depleted transplantation in children. This clonotype appeared a few times. Deletions cut 10 bases from V and 5 bases from J, with 20 bases between. Germline V gene sequence: CDR1 MNHNS, CDR2 SASEGT. The CDR3 runs 14 residues. A library of TCRbeta sequences, prepared with unique molecular identifiers, was generated. TCRdb reanalysed the PCR reads using MiXCR and keeps one entry per CDR3 protein. The sample yields 780,000 or so distinct CDR3 sequences, 16% seen once. V and J are TRBV6-1 and TRBJ1-1; the D gene is possibly TRBD1 (5 bases). Sample: PBMCs, mostly from graft donor cells, taken 360 days after TCRalphabeta/CD19-depleted stem cell transplant. The TCR comes from a male patient younger than 18 who had a stem cell transplant for acute lymphoblastic leukemia, so the T cells may come from the graft donor. CDR3 residues: CATLVPGGGTEAFF. The CDR3 coding sequence is TGTGCCACCTTGGTACCCGGGGGAGGTACTGAAGCTTTCTTT.